These 18 T cell receptor beta chains came from one sample sequenced in a study of regulatory T cells in long-lasting Graves disease. One entry per CDR3 protein, called by TCRdb with MiXCR from the reads. Of 750 to 1,000 distinct CDR3 sequences listed, over 80% are singletons. The TCR library used RNA extracted from PBMCs. Material: peripheral blood mononuclear cells (PBMCs), obtained with antithyroid drug treatment, in newly diagnosed or persistent Graves disease (not recorded which). Every receptor here comes from a young man with Graves disease.

Worth noting for this clonotype: This CDR3 is missing its conserved last phenylalanine or tryptophan, likely due to a read error. The chain carries TRBV20-1 and TRBJ2-7; 9 bases agree with TRBD2. Losses at the gene ends were 5 bases for V and 3 bases for J; bases not matched to a gene: 5. The length of the CDR3 is 13 residues. The V gene's germline CDR1 is DFQATT and CDR2 SNEGSKA (reference sequence). CDR3 sequence (DNA): TGCAGTGCTTTTCGAGCGGGGGGCTACGAGCAGTACTCC. Amino acid sequence: CSAFRAGGYEQYS.

The chain uses TRBV5-6 and TRBJ2-5, with D perhaps being TRBD1 or TRBD2 (6 bases each). The CDR3 is 17 residues long. Germline CDR1 reads SGHDT; CDR2 reads YYEEEE. V lost 6 bases to trimming and J lost 2 bases, with 23 bases between them. The chain's CDR3 is CASIRLGQRGEQETQYF. In nucleotides, the CDR3 is TGTGCCAGCATCCGTCTAGGGCAGAGGGGGGAACAAGAGACCCAGTACTTC.

V and J are TRBV7-1 and TRBJ1-6; D ambiguous. TRBV7-1 is an ORF, and what it does is uncertain. CDR3 length equals 14 residues. V lost 4 bases to trimming and J lost 8 bases, with 12 bases between them. CDR3 DNA sequence: TGTGCCAGCAGCTTCCTGCTGACCGATTCACCCCTCCACTTT. Protein: CASSFLLTDSPLHF.

This rearrangement joins TRBV6-5 to TRBJ2-5; tentative D call: TRBD1 (6 bases). Deletions cut 6 bases from V and 5 bases from J, with 13 bases between. Germline CDR1 reads MNHEY; CDR2 reads SVGAGI. This CDR3 has 13 amino acids. Here the CDR3 reads CASSSGAVETQYF. The CDR3 DNA follows: TGTGCCAGCAGCTCAGGGGCGGTGGAGACCCAGTACTTC.

Only one count was recorded for this clonotype. The chain links TRBV2 to TRBJ2-3; either TRBD1 or TRBD2 may supply D (6 bases each). Trimming pared 6 bases from V and 0 bases from J, leaving 16 bases between. Germline V gene lookup returns CDR1 SNHLY and CDR2 FYNNEI. This CDR3 has 16 residues. CDR3 sequence reads: CASRDRGTFSTDTQYF. The DNA of the CDR3 is TGTGCCAGCAGGGATCGCGGGACATTTAGCACAGATACGCAGTATTTT.

The rearrangement links TRBV29-1 to TRBJ2-7; 7 nucleotides match TRBD2. CDR3 size: 14 residues. Germline V gives CDR1 SQVTM, CDR2 ANQGSEA. The V gene end was trimmed by 7 bases and the J gene end by 0 bases; junction bases not matched to a gene: 9. This CDR3 reads CSAQLAHNSYEQYF. As DNA, the CDR3 is TGCAGCGCCCAACTAGCGCACAACTCCTACGAGCAGTACTTC.

The rearrangement uses TRBV27 and TRBJ2-3; D perhaps matches TRBD1 (6 bases). V dropped 2 bases and J dropped 2 bases, with 8 bases sitting between them. The CDR3 loop spans 14 amino acids. CDR1 is MNHEY and CDR2 is SMNVEV in the germline V gene (reference sequence). The CDR3 loop is CASSLRDITDTQYF. The CDR3 DNA is TGTGCCAGCAGTTTAAGGGACATCACAGATACGCAGTATTTT.

This CDR3 reads CASSQEGLAGAAYEQYF. CDR3 in DNA: TGCGCCAGCAGCCAAGAGGGCCTAGCGGGGGCTGCATACGAGCAGTACTTC. V gene TRBV4-1 combines with J gene TRBJ2-7; 10 bases agree with TRBD2. V trimming: 0 bases; J trimming: 4 bases; junction bases outside the gene matches: 9. The CDR3 sequence is 17 residues long. Germline V gives CDR1 MGHRA, CDR2 YSYEKL.

V gene TRBV27 combines with J gene TRBJ2-7; D ambiguous. Trimming cost V 2 bases and J 0 bases, with 5 bases left between them. CDR3 size: 13 residues. Per the germline V gene, CDR1 is MNHEY and CDR2 is SMNVEV (reference sequence). The CDR3: CASSLANSYEQYF. CDR3 in DNA: TGTGCCAGCAGTTTAGCGAACTCCTACGAGCAGTACTTC.

The genes are TRBV12-3 or TRBV12-4 and TRBJ2-5, with 8 nucleotides matching TRBD1. Trimming cost V 5 bases and J 3 bases; bases outside gene matches: 2. The CDR3 spans 13 residues. CDR3 coding DNA: TGTGCCAGCAGTCCGACAGGGGAAGAGACCCAGTACTTC. It yields the protein CASSPTGEETQYF.

The V and J genes are TRBV25-1 and TRBJ2-7; D is perhaps TRBD1 or TRBD2 (5 bases each). Germline assignment: CDR1 MGHDK and CDR2 SYGVNS. This CDR3 comprises 14 residues. Trimming cost V 2 bases and J 3 bases, with 11 bases left between them. CDR3 nucleotide sequence: TGTGCCAGCAGTGAAGCGGGCAGGGACTACGAGCAGTACTTC. The encoded protein is CASSEAGRDYEQYF.

The chain couples TRBV7-8 to TRBJ2-3; no definite D call. The CDR3 is 16 residues long. Germline CDR1 is SGHVS and CDR2 is FQNEAQ. V was shortened by 1 base and J by 1 base, with 12 bases between the two germline ends. This chain's CDR3 is CASSLGAGRRTDTQYF. Here the CDR3 DNA reads TGTGCCAGCAGCTTAGGAGCTGGGCGGCGCACAGATACGCAGTATTTT.

The rearrangement links TRBV4-2 to TRBJ2-1; tentative D call: TRBD1 (6 bases). Trimming stripped 3 bases from V and 6 bases from J, with 18 bases between. CDR3 size: 16 residues. Germline CDR1 and CDR2: LGHNA and YNFKEQ. CDR3 DNA sequence: TGTGCCAGCAGCCATGGAAGGGGGACGCCGACCAATGAGCAGTTCTTC. This gives the protein CASSHGRGTPTNEQFF.

This rearrangement joins TRBV12-3 or TRBV12-4 to TRBJ2-2; 9 bases are shared with TRBD1. With 6 bases clipped from V and 5 bases from J, the junction kept 13 bases outside the gene matches. This CDR3 has 17 residues. CDR3 protein: CASRSGQGKGVTGELFF. As DNA, the CDR3 is TGTGCCAGCAGGTCTGGACAGGGGAAAGGTGTTACCGGGGAGCTGTTTTTT.

This clonotype was found a few times. V and J are TRBV9 and TRBJ2-7; D unresolved. The CDR3 is 14 amino acids. The V end lost 0 bases, the J end lost 0 bases, and 7 bases lay between the germline ends. The V gene's germline CDR1 is SGDLS and CDR2 YYNGEE. CDR3: CASSVDSASYEQYF. CDR3 in DNA: TGTGCCAGCAGCGTAGATAGTGCCTCCTACGAGCAGTACTTC.

The V call is TRBV6-6, the J call TRBJ2-7; TRBD1 agrees at 10 bases. V lost 5 bases and J lost 2; bases outside the gene matches: 6. CDR3 length equals 15 residues. The germline V gene encodes CDR1 MNHNY and CDR2 SVGAGI (reference sequence). The CDR3 here is CASSPGTGAPYEQYF. DNA for the CDR3: TGTGCCAGCAGTCCCGGGACAGGGGCACCCTACGAGCAGTACTTC.

The V and J genes are TRBV12-3 or TRBV12-4 and TRBJ2-1, with 10 bases matching TRBD1. The trim removed 8 bases at V and 4 bases at J, leaving 8 bases unmatched. The CDR3 is 15 residues long. The CDR3 DNA reads as TGTGCCAGCGTCCACCGGGACAGGGGTTACAATGAGCAGTTCTTC. The encoded protein is CASVHRDRGYNEQFF.

The chain is built from TRBV12-3 or TRBV12-4 and TRBJ2-3, with TRBD1 matching over 8 bases. There are 14 residues in the CDR3. J lost 6 bases, V lost 4 bases, and 6 bases had no gene match. CDR3 in amino acids: CASSSAGGSDTQYF. In DNA form, the CDR3 reads TGTGCCAGCAGTTCCGCAGGGGGCTCGGATACGCAGTATTTT.